Listed here are 24 T cell receptor beta chains from one sample, sequenced in a study of yellow fever vaccine responses in identical twins. TCRdb ran MiXCR on the RT-PCR reads and lists one entry per CDR3 protein. The profile shows fewer than 35,000 distinct CDR3 sequences, roughly 60% of them singletons. The sequencing used T cells from blood (PBMCs), unsorted or a sorted subset (not recorded which), collected before or after yellow fever vaccination (not recorded which). Receptors were obtained from a young woman who received the yellow fever vaccine.

The chain joins TRBV2 to TRBJ2-1, with D hard to call. Germline V CDR1 and CDR2: SNHLY, FYNNEI. CDR3 size: 15 residues. The V gene lost 5 bases and the J gene lost 6 bases, with 17 bases spanning the gap. The CDR3 spells CASSPRADSTNEQFF. The CDR3 DNA sequence: TGTGCCAGCAGTCCCCGGGCCGACTCCACCAATGAGCAGTTCTTC.

The chain is built from TRBV6-1 and TRBJ1-1; tentatively, D is TRBD1 (5 bases). The CDR3 runs 15 residues. The V end was cut by 7 bases, the J end by 2 bases, with 17 bases between. CDR1 and CDR2 (germline): MNHNS, SASEGT. In DNA, the CDR3 is TGTGCCAGCATCTTACATCGGGACGGAAACACTGAAGCTTTCTTT. It encodes CASILHRDGNTEAFF.

This clonotype was picked up a small number of times. V is TRBV12-3 or TRBV12-4 and J is TRBJ2-1, with 7 positions matching TRBD2. V dropped 3 bases and J dropped 7; count of bases not matched to a gene: 9. The CDR3 length is 15 residues. This chain's CDR3 is CASSFLSSGSNEQFF. The CDR3 DNA follows: TGTGCCAGCAGTTTTCTGTCTAGCGGAAGTAATGAGCAGTTCTTC.

V gene TRBV6-5 combines with J gene TRBJ1-5, with 7 bases that match TRBD1. This CDR3 has 15 amino acids. The germline V gene has CDR1 MNHEY and CDR2 SVGAGI. V lost 0 bases to trimming and J lost 6 bases; unmatched junction nucleotides: 5. The CDR3 DNA sequence: TGTGCCAGCAGTTACTCCTCAGGGGGAGGTCAGCCCCAGCATTTT. Translation: CASSYSSGGGQPQHF.

This chain connects TRBV29-1 to TRBJ2-2, with unresolved D. The CDR3 covers 14 residues. V was shortened by 7 bases and J by 0 bases, with 12 bases between the two germline ends. Looked up from germline, CDR1 is SQVTM and CDR2 is ANQGSEA. The CDR3 DNA follows: TGCAGCGGGTCACGGGCTACGAACACCGGGGAGCTGTTTTTT. This encodes CSGSRATNTGELFF.

The chain links TRBV10-3 to TRBJ1-1; the D gene is possibly TRBD1 (6 bases). Germline CDR1 reads ENHRY; CDR2 reads SYGVKD. Trimming stripped 0 bases from V and 4 bases from J, with 12 bases between. This CDR3 is 15 amino acids long. CDR3 bases: TGTGCCATCAGTGAGTCGGAGGGGGTCGGCACTGAAGCTTTCTTT. Translation gives CAISESEGVGTEAFF.

The chain joins TRBV11-3 to TRBJ2-3; TRBD2 matches 10 bases. This CDR3 is built from 15 residues. Germline V lookup: CDR1 SGHNT, CDR2 YENEEA. Trimming took 3 bases from V and 3 from J; bases not matched to a gene: 3. In nucleotides, the CDR3 is TGTGCCAGCAGCTTCGCTAGCGGGGGTACAGATACGCAGTATTTT. Its translation is CASSFASGGTDTQYF.

This rearrangement joins TRBV2 to TRBJ2-7; D may be TRBD2 (5 bases). Per germline, CDR1 SNHLY and CDR2 FYNNEI. V was shortened by 3 bases and J by 1 base, with 13 bases between the two germline ends. The CDR3 consists of 15 residues. As DNA, the CDR3 is TGTGCCAGCAGTGAGATTAGGGAGCCGTCCTACGAGCAGTACTTC. Amino acids: CASSEIREPSYEQYF.

This clonotype was observed a single time. V is TRBV24-1 and J is TRBJ2-3, with no clear D. CDR1 and CDR2 from the germline V gene are KGHDR and SFDVKD. The ends were cut back, 1 base at V and 7 bases at J, with 14 bases in the middle. There are 15 residues in the CDR3. The CDR3 region has the DNA TGTGCCACCAGTGATTTAAGTCGGGCATCCAATACGCAGTATTTT. It specifies CATSDLSRASNTQYF.

The gene calls are TRBV5-1 and TRBJ2-7, with 9 bases identical to TRBD1. Germline V gene data show CDR1 as SGHRS and CDR2 as YFSETQ. The CDR3 extends over 16 amino acids. J gave up 3 bases and V 4 bases, and 11 bases lay outside the gene matches. The CDR3 DNA reads as TGCGCCAGCAGCCTCGGGACAGGGCGCGTTTTCTACGAGCAGTACTTC. It translates to CASSLGTGRVFYEQYF.

This rearrangement joins TRBV2 to TRBJ2-4; D is unresolved. The V end was cut by 1 base, the J end by 9 bases, with 10 bases between. Looked up from germline, CDR1 is SNHLY and CDR2 is FYNNEI. This CDR3 has 13 residues. DNA for the CDR3: TGTGCCAGCAGTGAAGGGCCGGGCCCCATTCAGTACTTC. It yields the protein CASSEGPGPIQYF.

This clonotype was picked up a small number of times. The gene calls are TRBV2 and TRBJ2-7; D is perhaps TRBD1 (5 bases). The CDR3 loop spans 12 amino acids. The V end lost 7 bases, the J end lost 3 bases, and 10 bases lay between the germline ends. Germline CDR1 SNHLY, CDR2 FYNNEI. Here the CDR3 DNA reads TGTGCCAGCAAGACAGCTGTCTACGAGCAGTACTTC. This codes for CASKTAVYEQYF.

This clonotype appeared once. CDR3 in amino acids: CASSYSLLAGVYEQFF. CDR3 sequence (DNA): TGTGCCAGCAGTTACTCTCTGCTAGCGGGAGTGTATGAGCAGTTCTTC. The rearrangement joins TRBV6-5 to TRBJ2-1, with 10 bases matching TRBD2. The V gene's germline CDR1 is MNHEY and CDR2 SVGAGI. Unmatched junction bases numbered 7, after V lost 0 bases and J lost 8 bases. The CDR3 is 16 residues long.

For the CDR3, the DNA is TGTGCCACCTCGCAAAACGGTAATTCACCCCTCCACTTT. Protein product: CATSQNGNSPLHF. This chain joins TRBV19 and TRBJ1-6; D ambiguous. Germline values: CDR1 LNHDA, CDR2 SQIVND (reference sequence). V dropped 10 bases and J dropped 6 bases, with 13 bases sitting between them. This CDR3 has 13 amino acids.

This rearrangement joins TRBV27 to TRBJ2-1, with D perhaps TRBD2 (5 bases). There are 17 residues in the CDR3. From germline, CDR1 is MNHEY and CDR2 SMNVEV (reference sequence). V shed 3 bases and J shed 0 bases, with 15 bases lying between them. The CDR3 DNA reads as TGTGCCAGCAGTTTGTCCCCCTCGGCGGGCTCCTACAATGAGCAGTTCTTC. Its translation: CASSLSPSAGSYNEQFF.

The V call is TRBV12-3 or TRBV12-4, the J call TRBJ1-5; weak D call: TRBD1 (6 bases). This CDR3 has 12 residues. V shed 10 bases and J shed 1 base, with 8 bases lying between them. This CDR3 is CATQGSNQPQHF. In DNA form, the CDR3 reads TGTGCCACCCAGGGGAGCAATCAGCCCCAGCATTTT.

The chain carries TRBV5-1 and TRBJ2-5; TRBD1 aligns across 9 bases. The V gene's germline CDR1 is SGHRS and CDR2 YFSETQ. The V segment lost 2 bases and the J segment 2 bases; nucleotides outside the gene matches: 4. This CDR3 has 15 amino acids. CDR3: CASSFRGQGQETQYF. In nucleotides, the CDR3 is TGCGCCAGCAGCTTCAGAGGACAGGGGCAAGAGACCCAGTACTTC. Using reference TRBV5-1 and TRBJ2-5 for the parts outside the CDR3, the full variable domain is KAGVTQTPRYLIKTRGQQVTLSCSPISGHRSVSWYQQTPGQGLQFLFEYFSETQRNKGNFPGRFSGRQFSNSRSEMNVSTLELGDSALYLCASSFRGQGQETQYFGPGTRLLVL.

The V gene is TRBV2, the J gene TRBJ1-2, with TRBD1 as a possible D gene (6 bases). The V and J ends lost 4 bases and 2 bases respectively, with 11 bases between them. From germline, CDR1 is SNHLY and CDR2 FYNNEI. This CDR3 spans 14 amino acids. CDR3 sequence reads: CASSGGTPNYGYTF. The CDR3 bases are TGTGCCAGCAGTGGCGGGACACCAAACTATGGCTACACCTTC.

CDR3 loop: CASSLFPDRDNEQFF. The CDR3 DNA is TGTGCCAGCAGTTTGTTCCCCGACAGGGACAATGAGCAGTTCTTC. This chain uses TRBV28 with TRBJ2-1; 7 bases map to TRBD1. This CDR3 region has 15 residues. CDR1 MDHEN and CDR2 SYDVKM come from the germline V gene. Trimming took 3 bases from V and 5 from J; bases not matched to a gene: 7. Using reference TRBV28 and TRBJ2-1 for the parts outside the CDR3, the full variable domain is DVKVTQSSRYLVKRTGEKVFLECVQDMDHENMFWYRQDPGLGLRLIYFSYDVKMKEKGDIPEGYSVSREKKERFSLILESASTNQTSMYLCASSLFPDRDNEQFFGPGTRLTVL.

The rearrangement joins TRBV4-1 to TRBJ2-1; D gene ambiguous. CDR3 length equals 16 residues. Trimming left V 4 bases short and J 2 bases short, with 15 bases between. The germline gives CDR1 MGHRA, CDR2 YSYEKL. The CDR3 protein is CASSREFTATYNEQFF. CDR3 sequence (DNA): TGCGCCAGCAGCCGAGAGTTCACAGCGACCTACAATGAGCAGTTCTTC.

This clonotype was recorded only once. The V call is TRBV7-9, the J call TRBJ1-6; D unresolved. There are 12 residues in the CDR3. CDR1 is SEHNR, CDR2 FQNEAQ, per germline (reference sequence). V was cut by 1 base and J by 9 bases, with 4 bases left in between. The CDR3 region is CASSLEASPLHF. The CDR3 DNA sequence: TGTGCCAGCAGCTTAGAAGCTTCACCCCTCCACTTT.

V usage is TRBV5-1 and J usage is TRBJ1-1; TRBD1 aligns across 9 bases. Germline CDR1 reads SGHRS; CDR2 reads YFSETQ. The CDR3 has 15 residues. The V and J ends lost 7 bases and 3 bases, in that order; junction bases with no gene match: 10. CDR3 in DNA: TGCGCCAGCTACGATACAGGGGGCCGGCACACTGAAGCTTTCTTT. Translation: CASYDTGGRHTEAFF.

In its sample, this clonotype was seen a few times. CDR3 in amino acids: CASSLEVGLAYNNEQFF. The CDR3 coding sequence is TGTGCCAGCAGCTTAGAGGTTGGGCTAGCGTACAACAATGAGCAGTTCTTC. The rearrangement joins TRBV7-8 to TRBJ2-1, with D maybe TRBD2 (6 bases). The V end was cut by 1 base, the J end by 5 bases, with 18 bases between. CDR1 is SGHVS, CDR2 FQNEAQ, per germline. The CDR3 totals 17 residues. The full variable domain, completed using reference TRBV7-8 and TRBJ2-1, is GAGVSQSPRYKVAKRGQDVALRCDPISGHVSLFWYQQALGQGPEFLTYFQNEAQLDKSGLPSDRFFAERPEGSVSTLKIQRTQQEDSAVYLCASSLEVGLAYNNEQFFGPGTRLTVL.

This clonotype was seen only a few times. CDR3 sequence: CASHASGYTEAFF. CDR3 coding DNA: TGTGCCAGCCACGCCTCAGGGTATACTGAAGCTTTCTTT. The chain uses TRBV25-1 and TRBJ1-1; maybe TRBD1 (5 bases). There are 13 residues in the CDR3. Trimming pared 8 bases from V and 5 bases from J, leaving 15 bases between. The germline gives CDR1 MGHDK, CDR2 SYGVNS.